These T cell receptor beta chains were read from a single sample in a study of shared clonotypes between healthy human individuals. Some clones are missing from TCRdb's copy, which holds only in-frame ones; the method was immunoSEQ multiplex PCR. The repertoire holds about 2.1 million clones, more than 85% seen once, with around 1.7% in the top ten. Sequences were obtained from naive CD8+ T cells from PBMCs. Receptors were obtained from a man between 18 and 29 years old in good health. Some clones in this sample may be carry-over from other donors' samples. CDR3s include the opening cysteine and the closing phenylalanine or tryptophan.

V gene,J gene,CDR3 protein
TRBV28,TRBJ1-2,CASTVEELKPNYGYTF
TRBV7-9,TRBJ2-2,CASSLATNTGELFF
TRBV10-3,TRBJ2-7,CAIRPGLASEQYF
TRBV9,TRBJ2-1,CASSAPTRVTYNEQFF
TRBV5-8,TRBJ2-5,CASSFDTNQETQYF
TRBV9,TRBJ1-1,CASSAGQGVAKSVYTEAFF
TRBV4-1,TRBJ2-3,CASSHFELAGTDTQYF
TRBV5-1,TRBJ1-4,CASSSPGQGDEKLFF
TRBV30,TRBJ2-1,CAWTGGWFNEQFF
TRBV27,TRBJ2-7,CASSLYPGEWYEQYF
TRBV27,TRBJ2-7,CASSLSGRGFGTGIYEQYF
TRBV10-3,TRBJ2-5,CAISESTRETQYF
TRBV27,TRBJ2-3,CASSPASTDTQYF
TRBV4-2,TRBJ2-1,CASSQVLGYNEQFF
TRBV7-9,TRBJ2-7,CASSPKDRFYEQYF
TRBV28,TRBJ1-5,CASRLTGTNLGWGNQPQHF
TRBV27,TRBJ2-2,CASSFGATGELFF
TRBV19,TRBJ2-2,CASSRPGSNTGELFF
TRBV5-6,TRBJ1-2,CASSFGTGNYGYTF
TRBV9,TRBJ2-3,CASGTGGGTDTQYF
TRBV5-1,TRBJ1-2,CASSGGASYGYTF
TRBV27,TRBJ2-1,CASSLSSLTRVIEQFF
TRBV27,TRBJ1-2,CASSVQTGGGGYTF
TRBV28,TRBJ2-7,CASSLPDRGHEQYF
TRBV9,TRBJ2-3,CASSVGRGALDTQYF
TRBV7-9,TRBJ2-3,CASSLVGGQGATSTDTQYF
TRBV19,TRBJ1-1,CASRQDAGGNTEAFF
TRBV27,TRBJ2-3,CASSLSEGELSTDTQYF
TRBV7-8,TRBJ2-1,CASSPSVGTGYEQFF
TRBV28,TRBJ2-5,CASSGTMSLYQETQYF
TRBV19,TRBJ2-2,CASSDREHTGELFF
TRBV28,TRBJ2-1,CASSLAGGDNEQFF
TRBV4-1,TRBJ2-6,CASSLGQGAVGANVLTF
TRBV27,TRBJ1-2,CASGDGTGFYGYTF
TRBV5-1,TRBJ1-1,CASSYGGMNTEAFF
TRBV5-1,TRBJ2-6,CASSLGRPGYSGANVLTF
TRBV27,TRBJ1-2,CASSLSRTGNYGYTF
TRBV27,TRBJ2-7,CASRALAGEYEQYF
TRBV28,TRBJ2-3,CASSEDRGIGGTQYF
TRBV18,TRBJ2-6,CASSPTGTGANVLTF
TRBV28,TRBJ1-3,CASSNQGTGNTIYF
TRBV7-9,TRBJ2-1,CASSLESLAFYNEQFF
TRBV5-4,TRBJ1-1,CASSFYRGTEAFF
TRBV7-8,TRBJ2-2,CASSMGLALPGELFF
TRBV4-1,TRBJ1-1,CASSQIPGGTEAFF
TRBV15,TRBJ2-1,CATSRDQGGSYNEQFF
TRBV14,TRBJ1-1,CASSQLGDTEAFF
TRBV19,TRBJ1-2,CASKGQGLLYGYTF
TRBV7-8,TRBJ1-4,CASSLGQGAEKLFF